This T cell receptor (beta chain) was sequenced in a study of blood T cells in healthy people across ages. Study-level background: Per two T cells, about one barcoded beta molecule was captured through template switching.

Regarding the study as a whole: Long-lived donors carried more naive CD4+ cells and greater diversity than aged donors.

Losses at the gene ends were 3 bases for V and 4 bases for J; bases not matched to a gene: 9. Germline V gene sequence: CDR1 LGHNA, CDR2 YSLEER. The CDR3 runs 16 residues. A second PCR of roughly 7 to 11 cycles used a sample-barcoded 5' primer and a J-beta primer mix. TCRdb re-called the 5' RACE reads with MiXCR, one entry per CDR3 protein. Of roughly 570,000 distinct CDR3 sequences in the sample, 27% were seen once. This clonotype has only a few counts. What it binds is not known. Each donor had approximately 10 milliliters of peripheral blood drawn. Total RNA, at least 6 micrograms per sample, came from PBMCs.

The material sequenced was blood. The chain recombines TRBV4-3 with TRBJ2-7, with TRBD2 matching 10 bases. The sequence came from a woman in her 70s in good health. The CDR3 loop reads CASSQYESGGAYEQYF. The CDR3 nucleotides read TGCGCCAGCAGCCAGTACGAGAGCGGGGGGGCTTACGAGCAGTACTTC.